The 15 T cell receptor beta chains below all came from one sample that was sequenced in a study of Graves' ophthalmopathy and Graves' hyperthyroidism. TCR beta CDR3 amplification used RNA transcripts. First-round RT-PCR with HTBI primers preceded a second-round multiplex PCR. In TCRdb, the multiplex PCR reads were re-called with MiXCR into one record per CDR3 protein. The sample holds about 620,000 distinct CDR3 sequences; over 20% are singletons and the top ten take more than 5.5%. The specimen sequenced was peripheral blood. The receptors come from a woman younger than 35 with stable Graves' hyperthyroidism. Some clones in this sample may be carry-over from other donors' samples.

In this sample, this clonotype turned up many times. This chain connects TRBV7-9 to TRBJ2-7; 9 bases are shared with TRBD2. The germline V gene has CDR1 SEHNR and CDR2 FQNEAQ (reference sequence). The CDR3 totals 14 residues. The V gene end was trimmed by 6 bases and the J gene end by 2 bases; junction bases not matched to a gene: 5. The CDR3 here is CASRSSGKTYEQYF. The CDR3 nucleotides read TGTGCCAGCAGGTCTAGCGGGAAGACCTACGAGCAGTACTTC. The variable domain in full, completed from reference TRBV7-9 and TRBJ2-7, reads DTGVSQNPRHKITKRGQNVTFRCDPISEHNRLYWYRQTLGQGPEFLTYFQNEAQLEKSRLLSDRFSAERPKGSFSTLEIQRTEQGDSAMYLCASRSSGKTYEQYFGPGTRLTVT.

This clonotype was seen many times. J is TRBJ1-2 and V is TRBV5-1; D is unclear. The CDR3 is 14 amino acids. The V gene's germline CDR1 is SGHRS and CDR2 YFSETQ. V gave up 1 base and J gave up 2 bases, with 9 bases separating them. The CDR3 nucleotides are TGCGCCAGCAGCTTGTCACCAGGCAACTATGGCTACACCTTC. Encoded protein: CASSLSPGNYGYTF.

This clonotype was seen many times. V and J are TRBV6-5 and TRBJ1-5; 8 nucleotides align to TRBD1. Per germline, CDR1 MNHEY and CDR2 SVGAGI. V was pared by 7 bases and J by 0 bases, with 14 bases of the junction left unmatched. This CDR3 contains 18 residues. This CDR3 is CASTPGTGSRYSNQPQHF. CDR3 DNA: TGTGCCAGCACCCCCGGGACAGGCTCCAGATATAGCAATCAGCCCCAGCATTTT.

This clonotype was recorded at least ten times. The CDR3 loop reads CASSLLLRNTEAFF. In DNA, the CDR3 is TGTGCCAGCAGTTTACTCTTACGGAACACTGAAGCTTTCTTT. V usage is TRBV12-3 or TRBV12-4 and J usage is TRBJ1-1; D is uncertain. The CDR3 extends over 14 amino acids. Trimming took off 2 bases at V and 1 base at J, with 8 bases between the two ends.

In this sample, this clonotype turned up many times. The chain links TRBV15 to TRBJ1-2, with D hard to call. V was clipped by 0 bases and J by 3 bases, with 5 bases between them. The CDR3 sequence is 13 residues long. Germline CDR1 LNHNV, CDR2 YYDKDF (reference sequence). The CDR3 DNA follows: TGTGCCACCAGCAGAGACATTTACTATGGCTACACCTTC. Translation gives CATSRDIYYGYTF.

In its sample, this clonotype was seen many times. The chain recombines TRBV12-3 or TRBV12-4 with TRBJ2-7; D gene ambiguous. Trimming stripped 2 bases from V and 5 bases from J, with 4 bases between. The CDR3 spans 11 residues. The chain's CDR3 is CASSLIDEQYF. The CDR3 bases are TGTGCCAGCAGTTTAATCGACGAGCAGTACTTC.

The gene calls are TRBV4-3 and TRBJ1-2; D is unclear. The germline V gene encodes CDR1 LGHNA and CDR2 YSLEER. Trimming removed 0 bases from V and 6 bases from J, with 14 bases in between. The CDR3 extends over 15 amino acids. CDR3 nucleotides: TGCGCCAGCAGCCAAGATACGCGGGGTTGGGATGGCTACACCTTC. Its protein is CASSQDTRGWDGYTF.

This clonotype was seen a single time. The chain recombines TRBV6-1 with TRBJ1-6, with a possible D match to TRBD1 (5 bases). Between the trimmed V and J ends, which lost 5 bases and 6 bases, there was a span of 11 bases. In germline, CDR1 is MNHNS, CDR2 SASEGT. CDR3 size: 14 residues. CDR3 amino acids: CASSPGRINSPLHF. As DNA, the CDR3 is TGTGCCAGCAGTCCGGGACGGATTAATTCACCCCTCCACTTT.

This clonotype has at least ten counts. The V and J genes are TRBV28 and TRBJ1-1, with D maybe TRBD1 (5 bases). The V end lost 6 bases, the J end lost 10 bases, and 21 bases lay between the germline ends. The germline V gene encodes CDR1 MDHEN and CDR2 SYDVKM. This CDR3 has 14 amino acids. The CDR3 reads CASSLRAQMRGAFF. CDR3 sequence (DNA): TGTGCCAGCAGCCTCCGGGCCCAGATGAGGGGAGCTTTCTTT.

This clonotype was observed a few times. The chain employs TRBV3-1 and TRBJ1-5; possibly TRBD1 for D (6 bases). Germline values: CDR1 LGHDT, CDR2 YNNKEL (reference sequence). Deletions cut 0 bases from V and 0 bases from J, with 12 bases between. The length of the CDR3 is 17 residues. CDR3 sequence (DNA): TGTGCCAGCAGCCAAGAGAATTACAGGGCTAGCAATCAGCCCCAGCATTTT. It is translated as CASSQENYRASNQPQHF.

This clonotype showed up just a few times. The junction departs from the called germline gene at one end, perhaps through a read error. The chain couples TRBV7-8 to TRBJ1-1, with D tentatively TRBD1 (6 bases). Germline loops: CDR1 SGHVS, CDR2 FQNEAQ. The CDR3 is made up of 14 amino acids. The CDR3 nucleotides are TGTGCCAGCAGCTTAGATAGTAGGGACACTGAAGCTTGCTTT. Protein product: CASSLDSRDTEACF.

This rearrangement joins TRBV6-5 to TRBJ2-7; either TRBD1 or TRBD2 may fit D (5 bases each). V was cut by 6 bases and J by 1 base, with 19 bases left in between. Germline loops: CDR1 MNHEY, CDR2 SVGAGI. CDR3 length: 16 residues. The CDR3 nucleotides read TGTGCCAGCAGCTTAGACCCGGGACCCACTTCCTACGAGCAGTACTTC. It yields the protein CASSLDPGPTSYEQYF.

This clonotype has a handful of counts. The chain employs TRBV6-1 and TRBJ2-2; D might be TRBD2 (6 bases). The CDR3 extends over 13 amino acids. Between the trimmed V and J ends, which lost 10 bases and 4 bases, there was a span of 13 bases. Germline CDR1 is MNHNS and CDR2 is SASEGT. The CDR3 loop is CAIAGRSTGELFF. CDR3 coding DNA: TGTGCCATTGCGGGGAGATCCACCGGGGAGCTGTTTTTT.

At least ten counts were recorded for this clonotype. The gene calls are TRBV2 and TRBJ2-5; 12 bases fit TRBD2. V was pared by 4 bases and J by 5 bases, with 8 bases of the junction left unmatched. CDR3 length equals 16 residues. Germline V CDR1 and CDR2: SNHLY, FYNNEI. CDR3 nucleotide sequence: TGTGCCAGCAGTGGACTAGCGGGGGTCGTTGGGGAGACCCAGTACTTC. The encoded protein is CASSGLAGVVGETQYF.

This clonotype was seen only a few times. The gene calls are TRBV27 and TRBJ1-2; the D gene is possibly TRBD1 (6 bases). Germline V gene lookup returns CDR1 MNHEY and CDR2 SMNVEV (reference sequence). This CDR3 has 14 residues. The ends were cut back, 3 bases at V and 4 bases at J, with 12 bases in the middle. This CDR3 is CASSLGAQSYGYTF. The CDR3 bases are TGTGCCAGCAGTTTGGGGGCGCAGAGCTATGGCTACACCTTC.